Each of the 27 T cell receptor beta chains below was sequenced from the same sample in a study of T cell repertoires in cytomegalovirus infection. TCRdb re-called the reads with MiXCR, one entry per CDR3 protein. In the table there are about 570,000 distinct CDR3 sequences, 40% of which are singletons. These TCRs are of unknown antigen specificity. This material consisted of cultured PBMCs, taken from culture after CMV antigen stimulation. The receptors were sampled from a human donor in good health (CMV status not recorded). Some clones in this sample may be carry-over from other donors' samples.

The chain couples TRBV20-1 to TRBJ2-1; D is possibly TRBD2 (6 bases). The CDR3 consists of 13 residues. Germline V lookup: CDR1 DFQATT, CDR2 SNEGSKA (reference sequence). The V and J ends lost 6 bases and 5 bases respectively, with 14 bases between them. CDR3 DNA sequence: TGCAGTGCCATGGGACTCGTCAACAATGAGCAGTTCTTC. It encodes CSAMGLVNNEQFF.

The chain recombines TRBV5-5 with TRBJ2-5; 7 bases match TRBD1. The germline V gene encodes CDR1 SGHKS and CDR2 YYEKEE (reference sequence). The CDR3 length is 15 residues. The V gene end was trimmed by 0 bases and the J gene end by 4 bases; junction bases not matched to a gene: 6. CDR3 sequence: CASSLGHRGPETQYF. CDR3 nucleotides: TGTGCCAGCAGCTTGGGGCACAGGGGACCAGAGACCCAGTACTTC.

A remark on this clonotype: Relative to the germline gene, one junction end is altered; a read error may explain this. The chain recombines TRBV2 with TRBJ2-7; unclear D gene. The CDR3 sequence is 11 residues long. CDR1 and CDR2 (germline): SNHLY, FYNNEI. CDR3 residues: CASSEARQILF. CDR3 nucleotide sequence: TGTGCCAGCAGTGAAGCGCGGCAGATCCTCTTC. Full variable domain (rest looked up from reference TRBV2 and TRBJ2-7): EPEVTQTPSHQVTQMGQEVILRCVPISNHLYFYWYRQILGQKVEFLVSFYNNEISEKSEIFDDQFSVERPDGSNFTLKIRSTKLEDSAMYFCASSEARQILFGPGTRLTVT.

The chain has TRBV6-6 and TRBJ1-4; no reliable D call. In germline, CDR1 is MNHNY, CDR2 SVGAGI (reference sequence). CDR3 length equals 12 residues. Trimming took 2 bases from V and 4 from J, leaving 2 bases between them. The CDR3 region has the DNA TGTGCCAGCAGTTACAGTAATGAAAAACTGTTTTTT. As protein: CASSYSNEKLFF.

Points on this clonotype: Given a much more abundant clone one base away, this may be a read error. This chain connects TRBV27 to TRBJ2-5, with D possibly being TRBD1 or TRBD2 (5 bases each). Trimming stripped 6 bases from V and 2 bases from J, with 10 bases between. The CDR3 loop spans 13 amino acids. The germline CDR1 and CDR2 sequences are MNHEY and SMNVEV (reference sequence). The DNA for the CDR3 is TGTGCCAGCAGGGGGACGGCACAAGAGACCCAGTACTTC. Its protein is CASRGTAQETQYF.

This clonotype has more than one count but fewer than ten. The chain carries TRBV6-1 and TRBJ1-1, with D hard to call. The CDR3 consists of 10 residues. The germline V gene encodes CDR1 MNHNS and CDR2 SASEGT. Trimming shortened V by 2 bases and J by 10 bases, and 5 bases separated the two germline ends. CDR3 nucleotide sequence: TGTGCCAGCAGTGAATTCGCAGCTTTCTTT. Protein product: CASSEFAAFF.

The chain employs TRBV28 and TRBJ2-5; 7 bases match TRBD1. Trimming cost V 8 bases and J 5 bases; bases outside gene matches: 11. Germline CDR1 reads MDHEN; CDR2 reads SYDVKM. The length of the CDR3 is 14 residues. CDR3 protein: CASFPTGSTETQYF. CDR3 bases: TGTGCCAGCTTTCCGACAGGGTCGACCGAGACCCAGTACTTC.

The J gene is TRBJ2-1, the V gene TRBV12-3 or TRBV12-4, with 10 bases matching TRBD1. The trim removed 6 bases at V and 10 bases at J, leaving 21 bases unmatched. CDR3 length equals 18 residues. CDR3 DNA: TGTGCCAGCAGCAACCGGCCGGGACAGGGGCCAGGGGATCGCGAGCAGTTCTTC. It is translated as CASSNRPGQGPGDREQFF.

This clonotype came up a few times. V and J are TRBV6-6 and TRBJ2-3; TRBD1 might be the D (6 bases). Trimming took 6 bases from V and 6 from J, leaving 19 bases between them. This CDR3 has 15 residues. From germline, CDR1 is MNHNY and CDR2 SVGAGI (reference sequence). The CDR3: CASSTRDTTRDTQYF. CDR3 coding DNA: TGTGCCAGCAGCACCCGGGACACCACTAGGGATACGCAGTATTTT.

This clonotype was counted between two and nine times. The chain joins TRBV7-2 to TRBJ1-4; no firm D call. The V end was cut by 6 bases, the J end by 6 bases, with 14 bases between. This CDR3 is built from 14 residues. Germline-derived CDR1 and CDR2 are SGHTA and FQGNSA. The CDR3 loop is CASSSSIFDEKLFF. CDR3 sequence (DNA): TGTGCCAGCAGTTCCTCTATTTTTGATGAAAAACTGTTTTTT. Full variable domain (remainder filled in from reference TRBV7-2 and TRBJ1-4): GAGVSQSPSNKVTEKGKDVELRCDPISGHTALYWYRQSLGQGLEFLIYFQGNSAPDKSGLPSDRFSAERTGGSVSTLTIQRTQQEDSAVYLCASSSSIFDEKLFFGSGTQLSVL.

CDR3 nucleotides: TGCGCCAGCAGCTTACAGGGTCCGGGAGAAAAACTGTTTTTT. Its translation is CASSLQGPGEKLFF. This rearrangement joins TRBV5-1 to TRBJ1-4; tentative D call: TRBD1 (6 bases). With 2 bases removed from V and 8 bases from J, the gap between germline ends came to 13 bases. Germline V gives CDR1 SGHRS, CDR2 YFSETQ. The CDR3 has 14 amino acids.

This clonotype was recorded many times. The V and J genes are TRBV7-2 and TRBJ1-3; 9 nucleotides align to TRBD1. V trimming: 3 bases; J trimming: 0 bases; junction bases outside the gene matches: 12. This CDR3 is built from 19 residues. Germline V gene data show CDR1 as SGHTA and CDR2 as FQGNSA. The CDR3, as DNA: TGTGCCAGCAGCTTCGACCCGGGACAGGGTTTTTACTCTGGAAACACCATATATTTT. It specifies CASSFDPGQGFYSGNTIYF.

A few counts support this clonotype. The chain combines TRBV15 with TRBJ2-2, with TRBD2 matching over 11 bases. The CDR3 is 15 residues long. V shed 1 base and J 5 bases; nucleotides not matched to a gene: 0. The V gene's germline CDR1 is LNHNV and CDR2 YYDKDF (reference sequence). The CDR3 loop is CATSRGLAGTGELFF. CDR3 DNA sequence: TGTGCCACCAGCAGAGGACTAGCGGGAACCGGGGAGCTGTTTTTT.

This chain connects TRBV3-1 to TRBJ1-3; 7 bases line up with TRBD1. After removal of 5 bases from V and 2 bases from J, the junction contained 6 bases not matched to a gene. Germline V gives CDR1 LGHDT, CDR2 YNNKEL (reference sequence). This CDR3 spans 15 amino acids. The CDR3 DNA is TGTGCCAGCAGCGGTGACAGGGCTGCTGGAAACACCATATATTTT. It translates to CASSGDRAAGNTIYF.

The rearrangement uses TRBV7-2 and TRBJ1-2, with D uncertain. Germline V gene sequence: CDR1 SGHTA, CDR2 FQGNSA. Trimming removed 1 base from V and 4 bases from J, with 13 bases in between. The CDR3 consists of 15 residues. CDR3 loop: CASSLVGGEAYGYTF. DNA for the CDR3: TGTGCCAGCAGCTTAGTGGGAGGAGAAGCCTATGGCTACACCTTC.

The CDR3 DNA reads TGTGCCAGCAGTTACTTTTCCGATACGCAGTATTTT. Translated, it gives CASSYFSDTQYF. The chain links TRBV6-2 or TRBV6-3 to TRBJ2-3, with D uncertain. The V gene lost 1 base and the J gene lost 6 bases, with 5 bases spanning the gap. The CDR3 totals 12 residues. In germline, CDR1 is MNHEY, CDR2 SVGEGT.

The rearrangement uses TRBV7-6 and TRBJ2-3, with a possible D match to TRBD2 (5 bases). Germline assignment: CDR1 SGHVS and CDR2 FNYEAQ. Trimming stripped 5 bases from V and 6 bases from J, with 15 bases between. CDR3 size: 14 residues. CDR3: CASSLRDRWDTQYF. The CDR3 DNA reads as TGTGCCAGCAGCCTACGGGATAGATGGGATACGCAGTATTTT.

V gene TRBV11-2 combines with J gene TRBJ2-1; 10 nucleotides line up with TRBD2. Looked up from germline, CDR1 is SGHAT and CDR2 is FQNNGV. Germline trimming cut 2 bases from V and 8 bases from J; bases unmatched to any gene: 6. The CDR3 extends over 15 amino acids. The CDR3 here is CASSLLAGEADEQFF. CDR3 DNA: TGTGCCAGCAGCTTACTAGCGGGAGAGGCCGATGAGCAGTTCTTC.

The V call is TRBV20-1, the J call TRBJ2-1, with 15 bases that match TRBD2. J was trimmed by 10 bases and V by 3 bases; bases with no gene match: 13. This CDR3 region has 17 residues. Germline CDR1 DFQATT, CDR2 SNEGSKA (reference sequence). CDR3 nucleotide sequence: TGCAGTGCTAGTCGGCCAGCAGGACTAGCGGGAGGGGGAGAGCAGTTCTTC. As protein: CSASRPAGLAGGGEQFF.

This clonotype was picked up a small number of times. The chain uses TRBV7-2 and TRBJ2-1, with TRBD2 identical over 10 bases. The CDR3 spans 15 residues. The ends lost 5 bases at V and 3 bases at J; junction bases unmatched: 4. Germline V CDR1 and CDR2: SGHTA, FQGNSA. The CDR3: CASSPTSGFYNEQFF. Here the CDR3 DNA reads TGTGCCAGCAGCCCGACTAGCGGGTTCTACAATGAGCAGTTCTTC.

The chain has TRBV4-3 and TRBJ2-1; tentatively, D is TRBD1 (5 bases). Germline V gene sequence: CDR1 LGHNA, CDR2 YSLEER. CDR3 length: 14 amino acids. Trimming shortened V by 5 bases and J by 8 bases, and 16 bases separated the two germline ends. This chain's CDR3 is CASSRSAGKDEQFF. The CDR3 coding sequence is TGCGCCAGCAGCAGGAGTGCAGGGAAGGATGAGCAGTTCTTC.

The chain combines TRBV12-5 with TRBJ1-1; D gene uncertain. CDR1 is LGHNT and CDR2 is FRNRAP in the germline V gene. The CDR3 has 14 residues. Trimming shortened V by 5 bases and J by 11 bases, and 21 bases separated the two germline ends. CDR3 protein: CASGLPPGPGQAFF. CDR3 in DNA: TGTGCTAGTGGTCTTCCCCCGGGCCCCGGGCAGGCTTTCTTT. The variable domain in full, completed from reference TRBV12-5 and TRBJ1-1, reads DARVTQTPRHKVTEMGQEVTMRCQPILGHNTVFWYRQTMMQGLELLAYFRNRAPLDDSGMPKDRFSAEMPDATLATLKIQPSEPRDSAVYFCASGLPPGPGQAFFGQGTRLTVV.

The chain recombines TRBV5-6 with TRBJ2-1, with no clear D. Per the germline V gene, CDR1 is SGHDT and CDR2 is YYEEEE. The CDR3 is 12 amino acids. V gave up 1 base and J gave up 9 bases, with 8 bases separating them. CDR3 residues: CASSLYRGEQFF. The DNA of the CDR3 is TGTGCCAGCAGCTTGTATCGCGGTGAGCAGTTCTTC.

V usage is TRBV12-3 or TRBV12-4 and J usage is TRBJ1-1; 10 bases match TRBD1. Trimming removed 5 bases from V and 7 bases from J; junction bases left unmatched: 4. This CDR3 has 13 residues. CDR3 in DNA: TGTGCCAGCAGTGGGGACAGGGGAATTGAAGCTTTCTTT. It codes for CASSGDRGIEAFF.

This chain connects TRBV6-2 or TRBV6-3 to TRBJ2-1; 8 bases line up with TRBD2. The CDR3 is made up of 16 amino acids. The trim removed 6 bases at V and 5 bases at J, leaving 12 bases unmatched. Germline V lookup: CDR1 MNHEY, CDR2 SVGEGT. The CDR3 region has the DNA TGTGCCAGCAGAAAGAAAAGGACTAGCCGGAACAATGAGCAGTTCTTC. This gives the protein CASRKKRTSRNNEQFF.

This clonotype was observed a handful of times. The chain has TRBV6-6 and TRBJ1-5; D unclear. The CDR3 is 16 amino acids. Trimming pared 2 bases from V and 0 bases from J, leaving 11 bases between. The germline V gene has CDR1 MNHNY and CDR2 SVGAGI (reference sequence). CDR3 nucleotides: TGTGCCAGCAGTTACGAGGCAGGCAATAGCAATCAGCCCCAGCATTTT. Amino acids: CASSYEAGNSNQPQHF.

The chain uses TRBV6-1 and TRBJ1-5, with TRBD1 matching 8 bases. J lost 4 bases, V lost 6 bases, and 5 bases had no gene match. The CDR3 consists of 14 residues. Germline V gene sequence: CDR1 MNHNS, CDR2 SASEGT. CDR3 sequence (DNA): TGTGCCAGCAGGCCGACAGGGGCAAATCAGCCCCAGCATTTT. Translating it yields CASRPTGANQPQHF.